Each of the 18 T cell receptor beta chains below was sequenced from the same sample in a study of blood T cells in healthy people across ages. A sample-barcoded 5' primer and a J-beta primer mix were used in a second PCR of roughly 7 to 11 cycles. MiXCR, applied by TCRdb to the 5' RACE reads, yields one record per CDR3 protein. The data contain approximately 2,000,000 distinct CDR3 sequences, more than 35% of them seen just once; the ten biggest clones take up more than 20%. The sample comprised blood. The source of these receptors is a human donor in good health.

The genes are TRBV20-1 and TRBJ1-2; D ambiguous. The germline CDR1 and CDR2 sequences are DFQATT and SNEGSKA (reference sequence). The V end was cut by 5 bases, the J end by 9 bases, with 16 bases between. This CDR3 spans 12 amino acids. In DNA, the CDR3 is TGCAGTGCTCCCTGTGGGGAATTTTGCTACACCTTC. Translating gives CSAPCGEFCYTF.

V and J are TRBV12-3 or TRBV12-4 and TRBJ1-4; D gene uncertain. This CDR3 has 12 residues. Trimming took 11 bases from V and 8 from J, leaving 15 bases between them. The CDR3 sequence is CAPKAIGEKLFF. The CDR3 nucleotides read TGTGCCCCGAAGGCAATCGGGGAAAAACTGTTTTTT.

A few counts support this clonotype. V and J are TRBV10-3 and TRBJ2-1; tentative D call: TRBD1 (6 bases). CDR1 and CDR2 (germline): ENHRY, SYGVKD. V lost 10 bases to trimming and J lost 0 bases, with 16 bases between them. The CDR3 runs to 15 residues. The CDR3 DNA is TGTGCCACCGAGGACAGCCCGAGCTCCTACAATGAGCAGTTCTTC. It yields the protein CATEDSPSSYNEQFF.

The CDR3 loop is CATQPVRDREHGYTF. CDR3 DNA: TGCGCCACCCAACCCGTCCGGGACAGGGAGCATGGCTACACCTTC. This rearrangement joins TRBV4-3 to TRBJ1-2, with 9 bases aligning to TRBD1. Germline V CDR1 and CDR2: LGHNA, YSLEER. The CDR3 is made up of 15 amino acids. V was pared by 10 bases and J by 6 bases, with 15 bases of the junction left unmatched.

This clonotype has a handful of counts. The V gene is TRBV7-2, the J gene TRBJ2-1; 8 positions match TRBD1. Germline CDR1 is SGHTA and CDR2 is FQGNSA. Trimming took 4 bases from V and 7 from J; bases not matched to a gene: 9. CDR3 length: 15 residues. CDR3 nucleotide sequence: TGTGCCAGCAGCTCCTGGACAGGGTCGGTGAATGAGCAGTTCTTC. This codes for CASSSWTGSVNEQFF.

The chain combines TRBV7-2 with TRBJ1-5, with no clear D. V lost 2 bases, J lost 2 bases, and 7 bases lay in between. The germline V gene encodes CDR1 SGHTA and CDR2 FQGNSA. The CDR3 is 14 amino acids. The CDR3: CASSLRSRNQPQHF. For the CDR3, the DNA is TGTGCCAGCAGCTTACGCAGCCGCAATCAGCCCCAGCATTTT.

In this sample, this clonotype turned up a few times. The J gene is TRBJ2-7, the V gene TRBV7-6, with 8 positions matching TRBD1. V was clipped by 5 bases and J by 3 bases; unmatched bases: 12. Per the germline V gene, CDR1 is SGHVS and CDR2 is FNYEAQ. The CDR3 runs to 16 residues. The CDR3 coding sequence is TGTGCCAGCAGCCTCACAGGGGGATCTTTATTCTACGAGCAGTACTTC. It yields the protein CASSLTGGSLFYEQYF.

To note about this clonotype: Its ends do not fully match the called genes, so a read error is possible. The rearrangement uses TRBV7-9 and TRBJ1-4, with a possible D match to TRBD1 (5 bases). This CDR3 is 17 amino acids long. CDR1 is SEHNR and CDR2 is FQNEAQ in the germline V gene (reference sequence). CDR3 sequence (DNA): TGTGCCAGCAGCTTACCCCCAGACAGAACCGAAAATGAAGAACTGTTTTTT. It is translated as CASSLPPDRTENEELFF.

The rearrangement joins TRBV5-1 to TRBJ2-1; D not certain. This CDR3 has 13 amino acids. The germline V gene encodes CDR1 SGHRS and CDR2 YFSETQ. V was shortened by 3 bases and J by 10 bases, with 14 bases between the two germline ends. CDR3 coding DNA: TGCGCCAGCAGCTATCTTCGAGGAACAGAGCAGTTCTTC. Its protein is CASSYLRGTEQFF.

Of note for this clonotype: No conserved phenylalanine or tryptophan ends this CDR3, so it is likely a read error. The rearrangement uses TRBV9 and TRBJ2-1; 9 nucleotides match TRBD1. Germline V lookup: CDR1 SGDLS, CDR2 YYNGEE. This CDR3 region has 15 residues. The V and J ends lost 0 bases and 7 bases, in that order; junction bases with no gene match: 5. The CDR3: CASSVDGQGLNEQFC. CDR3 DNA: TGTGCCAGCAGCGTAGACGGACAGGGGTTAAATGAGCAGTTCTGC.

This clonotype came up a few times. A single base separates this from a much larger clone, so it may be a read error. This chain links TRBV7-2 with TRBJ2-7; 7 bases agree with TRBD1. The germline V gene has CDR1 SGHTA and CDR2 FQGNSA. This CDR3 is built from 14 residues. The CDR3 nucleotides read TGTGCCGGCAGCCCCCCGGGACAGATAAGCGAGCAGTACTTC. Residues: CAGSPPGQISEQYF.

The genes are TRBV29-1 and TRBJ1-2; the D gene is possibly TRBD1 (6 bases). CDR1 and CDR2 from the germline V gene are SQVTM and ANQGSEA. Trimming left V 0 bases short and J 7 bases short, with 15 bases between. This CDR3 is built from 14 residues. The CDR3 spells CSVEDQGSVFGYTF. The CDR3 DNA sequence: TGCAGCGTTGAAGATCAGGGGTCTGTATTTGGCTACACCTTC. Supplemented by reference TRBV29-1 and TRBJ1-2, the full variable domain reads SAVISQKPSRDICQRGTSLTIQCQVDSQVTMMFWYRQQPGQSLTLIATANQGSEATYESGFVIDKFPISRPNLTFSTLTVSNMSPEDSSIYLCSVEDQGSVFGYTFGSGTRLTVV.

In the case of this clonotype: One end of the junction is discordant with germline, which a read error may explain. The CDR3 protein is CACSYIGRRRTDTQYF. DNA for the CDR3: TGTGCCTGCAGTTACATCGGCAGGCGACGCACAGATACGCAGTATTTT. V usage is TRBV6-5 and J usage is TRBJ2-3; D unresolved. CDR3 length: 16 residues. Germline loops: CDR1 MNHEY, CDR2 SVGAGI.

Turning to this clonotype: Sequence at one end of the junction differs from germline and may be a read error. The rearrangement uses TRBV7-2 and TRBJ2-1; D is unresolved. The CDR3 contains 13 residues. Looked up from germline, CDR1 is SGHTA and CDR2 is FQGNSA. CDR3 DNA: TGTGCCGGCAGCCCTGGTGGGTACAATGAGCAGTTCTTC. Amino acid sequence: CAGSPGGYNEQFF. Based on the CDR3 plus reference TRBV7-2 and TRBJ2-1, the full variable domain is GAGVSQSPSNKVTEKGKDVELRCDPISGHTALYWYRQSLGQGLEFLIYFQGNSAPDKSGLPSDRFSAERTGGSVSTLTIQRTQQEDSAVYLCAGSPGGYNEQFFGPGTRLTVL.

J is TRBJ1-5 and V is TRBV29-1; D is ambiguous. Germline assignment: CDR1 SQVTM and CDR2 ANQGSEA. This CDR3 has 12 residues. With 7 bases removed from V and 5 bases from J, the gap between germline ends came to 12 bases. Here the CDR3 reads CSAMTGDQPQHF. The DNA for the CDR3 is TGCAGCGCAATGACCGGGGATCAGCCCCAGCATTTT.

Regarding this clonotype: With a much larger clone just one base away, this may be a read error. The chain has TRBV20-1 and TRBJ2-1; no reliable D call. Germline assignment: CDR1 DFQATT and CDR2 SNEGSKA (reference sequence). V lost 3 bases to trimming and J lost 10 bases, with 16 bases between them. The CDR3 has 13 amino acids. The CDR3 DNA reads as TGCAGTGCTAGCGTGGTGGGCCCGTTCGAGCAGTTCTTC. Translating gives CSASVVGPFEQFF.

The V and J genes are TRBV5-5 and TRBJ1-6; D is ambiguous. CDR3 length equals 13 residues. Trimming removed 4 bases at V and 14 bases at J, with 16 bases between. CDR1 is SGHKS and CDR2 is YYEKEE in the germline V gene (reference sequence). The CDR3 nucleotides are TGTGCCAGCAGCCTAGCCACGGGAGCAGCCCTCCACTTT. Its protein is CASSLATGAALHF.

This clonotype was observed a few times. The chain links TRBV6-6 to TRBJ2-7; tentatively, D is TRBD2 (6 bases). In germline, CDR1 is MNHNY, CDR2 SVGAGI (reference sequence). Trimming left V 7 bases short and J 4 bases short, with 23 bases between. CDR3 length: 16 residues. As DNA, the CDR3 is TGTGCCAGCACGCAAGGGACTCATGGGGGTTTATACGAGCAGTACTTC. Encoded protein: CASTQGTHGGLYEQYF.